Listed below are T cell receptor beta chains from one sample, sequenced in a study of a mutant IDH1 vaccine in newly diagnosed glioma. Using immunoSEQ multiplex PCR, the repertoire was profiled, and TCRdb retains in-frame clones only, with some absent. Found here are around 50,000 clones, around 89% of them singletons; the top ten hold about 4.6%. What these receptors recognize is not known. Source: PBMCs, taken from a glioma patient whose treatment included an IDH1 peptide vaccine. The source is a woman aged 35 to 49 with glioma. CDR3s include the opening cysteine and the closing phenylalanine or tryptophan. Fields, in order: D gene, clone size, V gene, J gene, CDR3 protein, CDR3 DNA. The D gene is left open where the match is weak. Where a row states a size, it is once, few, many or the class of an expanded clone; other rows omit it.

D gene: .
clone size: .
V gene: TRBV21-1
J gene: TRBJ1-3
CDR3 protein: CASSKAGGCSGNTIYF
CDR3 DNA: TGTGCCAGCAGCAAAGCCGGCGGGTGCTCTGGAAACACCATATATTTT

D gene: TRBD1
clone size: .
V gene: TRBV23-1
J gene: TRBJ1-5
CDR3 protein: CASSQSPQGDQPQHF
CDR3 DNA: TGCGCCAGCAGTCAATCCCCGCAGGGGGATCAGCCCCAGCATTTT

D gene: .
clone size: .
V gene: TRBV5-1
J gene: TRBJ1-1
CDR3 protein: CASSPRMNTEAFF
CDR3 DNA: TGCGCCAGCAGCCCCCGTATGAACACTGAAGCTTTCTTT

D gene: .
clone size: .
V gene: TRBV7-9
J gene: TRBJ1-5
CDR3 protein: CASSFTSNQPQHF
CDR3 DNA: TGTGCCAGCAGCTTCACTAGCAATCAGCCCCAGCATTTT

D gene: TRBD2
clone size: .
V gene: TRBV7-3
J gene: TRBJ2-7
CDR3 protein: CASSLTGTSPYEQYF
CDR3 DNA: TGTGCCAGCAGCCTCACCGGGACTAGCCCCTACGAGCAGTACTTC

D gene: .
clone size: .
V gene: TRBV6-5
J gene: TRBJ2-1
CDR3 protein: CASSRGDEQFF
CDR3 DNA: TGTGCCAGCAGCCGGGGAGATGAGCAGTTCTTC

D gene: .
clone size: .
V gene: TRBV10-3
J gene: TRBJ2-2
CDR3 protein: CAIMNANTGELFF
CDR3 DNA: TGTGCCATCATGAATGCGAACACCGGGGAGCTGTTTTTT

D gene: .
clone size: .
V gene: TRBV19
J gene: TRBJ1-2
CDR3 protein: CASSVPSGVYGYTF
CDR3 DNA: TGTGCCAGTAGCGTCCCGAGTGGGGTCTATGGCTACACCTTC

D gene: .
clone size: .
V gene: TRBV7-9
J gene: TRBJ1-5
CDR3 protein: CASSLWGNQPQHF
CDR3 DNA: TGTGCCAGCAGCTTATGGGGAAATCAGCCCCAGCATTTT

D gene: .
clone size: .
V gene: TRBV19
J gene: TRBJ1-3
CDR3 protein: CASGGDFSGNTIYF
CDR3 DNA: TGTGCCAGCGGGGGGGATTTCTCTGGAAACACCATATATTTT

D gene: .
clone size: .
V gene: TRBV9
J gene: TRBJ1-1
CDR3 protein: CASSQGGYGEDTEAFF
CDR3 DNA: TGTGCCAGCAGCCAAGGGGGGTATGGTGAAGACACTGAAGCTTTCTTT

D gene: .
clone size: .
V gene: TRBV4-2
J gene: TRBJ2-3
CDR3 protein: CASSPPGPARTDTQYF
CDR3 DNA: TGTGCCAGCAGCCCACCGGGACCCGCCCGCACAGATACGCAGTATTTT

D gene: TRBD1
clone size: .
V gene: TRBV5-1
J gene: TRBJ1-2
CDR3 protein: CASSRDSDYGYTF
CDR3 DNA: TGCGCCAGCAGCCGGGACAGCGATTATGGCTACACCTTC

D gene: .
clone size: .
V gene: TRBV5-5
J gene: TRBJ1-2
CDR3 protein: CASSLGYIQGPYGYTF
CDR3 DNA: TGTGCCAGCAGCTTGGGGTATATACAGGGACCGTATGGCTACACCTTC

D gene: TRBD1
clone size: .
V gene: TRBV9
J gene: TRBJ1-3
CDR3 protein: CASSARTGGSGNTIYF
CDR3 DNA: TGTGCCAGCAGCGCCAGGACAGGGGGCTCTGGAAACACCATATATTTT

D gene: .
clone size: .
V gene: TRBV6-5
J gene: TRBJ2-6
CDR3 protein: CASSYSAGSGANVLTF
CDR3 DNA: TGTGCCAGCAGTTACTCTGCAGGGTCTGGGGCCAACGTCCTGACTTTC

D gene: .
clone size: once
V gene: TRBV30
J gene: TRBJ2-6
CDR3 protein: CAGGISGANVLTF
CDR3 DNA: TGTGCCGGCGGGATTTCTGGGGCCAACGTCCTGACTTTC

D gene: .
clone size: .
V gene: TRBV7-9
J gene: TRBJ1-2
CDR3 protein: CASSLQGYGYTF
CDR3 DNA: TGTGCCAGCAGCTTGCAGGGGTATGGCTACACCTTC

D gene: .
clone size: .
V gene: TRBV13
J gene: TRBJ2-3
CDR3 protein: CASSLSTDTQYF
CDR3 DNA: TGTGCCAGCAGCCTTAGCACAGATACGCAGTATTTT

D gene: .
clone size: .
V gene: TRBV15
J gene: TRBJ2-7
CDR3 protein: CATSRDRGVYEQYF
CDR3 DNA: TGTGCCACCAGCAGAGATAGAGGGGTCTACGAGCAGTACTTC

D gene: .
clone size: .
V gene: TRBV7-9
J gene: TRBJ1-6
CDR3 protein: CASSPGYSPLHF
CDR3 DNA: TGTGCCAGCAGTCCAGGGTACTCACCCCTCCACTTT

D gene: .
clone size: .
V gene: TRBV28
J gene: TRBJ2-2
CDR3 protein: CASSNPGESTGELFF
CDR3 DNA: TGTGCCAGCAGTAACCCAGGGGAGAGCACCGGGGAGCTGTTTTTT

D gene: .
clone size: once
V gene: TRBV7-9
J gene: TRBJ1-5
CDR3 protein: CASSWLGQPQHF
CDR3 DNA: TGTGCCAGCAGCTGGCTGGGTCAGCCCCAGCATTTT

D gene: TRBD2
clone size: .
V gene: TRBV5-4
J gene: TRBJ2-5
CDR3 protein: CASSLGAGGIETQYF
CDR3 DNA: TGTGCCAGCAGCTTGGGAGCGGGAGGCATAGAGACCCAGTACTTC

D gene: .
clone size: .
V gene: TRBV7-9
J gene: TRBJ1-1
CDR3 protein: CASSPVRDPNTEAFF
CDR3 DNA: TGTGCCAGCAGCCCTGTCAGGGACCCGAACACTGAAGCTTTCTTT

D gene: .
clone size: once
V gene: TRBV19
J gene: TRBJ2-7
CDR3 protein: CASSMGSGPSYEQYF
CDR3 DNA: TGTGCCAGTAGTATGGGAAGCGGGCCTAGCTACGAGCAGTACTTC

D gene: .
clone size: .
V gene: TRBV9
J gene: TRBJ1-2
CDR3 protein: CASSPFPGRGYGYTF
CDR3 DNA: TGTGCCAGCAGCCCTTTTCCCGGGCGAGGCTATGGCTACACCTTC

D gene: TRBD2
clone size: .
V gene: TRBV29-1
J gene: TRBJ2-1
CDR3 protein: CSVSGLAIDEQFF
CDR3 DNA: TGCAGCGTTTCGGGACTAGCAATCGATGAGCAGTTCTTC

D gene: TRBD2
clone size: once
V gene: TRBV2
J gene: TRBJ2-1
CDR3 protein: CASRGDSGRHNEQFF
CDR3 DNA: TGTGCCAGCAGGGGCGATAGCGGGAGGCACAATGAGCAGTTCTTC

D gene: TRBD1
clone size: .
V gene: TRBV7-9
J gene: TRBJ2-6
CDR3 protein: CASSLGTGGSGANVLTF
CDR3 DNA: TGTGCCAGCAGCTTGGGGACAGGGGGCTCTGGGGCCAACGTCCTGACTTTC

D gene: .
clone size: .
V gene: TRBV7-9
J gene: TRBJ1-5
CDR3 protein: CASSLDTNQPQHF
CDR3 DNA: TGTGCCAGCAGCTTAGACACAAATCAGCCCCAGCATTTT

D gene: TRBD1
clone size: .
V gene: TRBV7-2
J gene: TRBJ2-7
CDR3 protein: CASSSDRGYEQYF
CDR3 DNA: TGTGCCAGCAGCTCAGACAGGGGCTACGAGCAGTACTTC

D gene: .
clone size: .
V gene: TRBV4-1
J gene: TRBJ1-6
CDR3 protein: CASSQESLPRGPGSLSLHF
CDR3 DNA: TGCGCCAGCAGCCAAGAATCCCTCCCTCGGGGGCCAGGGTCCCTATCCCTCCACTTT

D gene: .
clone size: .
V gene: TRBV28
J gene: TRBJ2-3
CDR3 protein: CASSLSRAGPSWTDTQYF
CDR3 DNA: TGTGCCAGCAGTTTATCTAGGGCAGGCCCTAGTTGGACAGATACGCAGTATTTT

D gene: TRBD1
clone size: .
V gene: TRBV28
J gene: TRBJ2-3
CDR3 protein: CASSFQGATDTQYF
CDR3 DNA: TGTGCCAGCAGTTTTCAGGGGGCTACAGATACGCAGTATTTT

D gene: .
clone size: .
V gene: TRBV6-5
J gene: TRBJ2-5
CDR3 protein: CASSYSPYETQYF
CDR3 DNA: TGTGCCAGCAGTTACTCCCCATACGAGACCCAGTACTTC

D gene: .
clone size: .
V gene: TRBV30
J gene: TRBJ2-1
CDR3 protein: CAWSPRRPLNSYNEQFF
CDR3 DNA: TGTGCCTGGAGCCCTAGGCGTCCCCTTAACTCCTACAATGAGCAGTTCTTC